This T cell receptor (beta chain) was observed in a study of CD8 T cells in Susac syndrome (dated by TCRdb to the late 2010s). In terms of the full investigation: The study used repertoire sequencing to test whether antigen drove CD8+ T cell activation and differentiation in Susac syndrome. The study compared CD8+ T cell repertoire clonality among about a dozen healthy donors, about 14 Susac syndrome patients and around 16 multiple sclerosis patients. Summary of the overall study and its limitations: The TCR sequencing and HLA analysis was acknowledged to have included a relatively small number of individuals.

RNA was extracted using the RNeasy kit, and 0.5 to 1 microgram was reverse transcribed with random hexamers. The immunoSEQ multiplex PCR assay, covering 54 Vbeta and 13 Jbeta segments, was used to amplify TCR beta CDR3 regions. PCR amplification bias was corrected using a synthetic template baseline for primer optimization and computational correction. Under the source paper's analysis protocol: Reads were annotated to V, D and J genes according to IMGT and were analyzed with immunoSEQ Analyzer, with only productive sequences retained. Clonality was calculated as one minus the Shannon entropy normalized by log2 of the number of productive unique sequences. For each patient and control, public and private clones were evaluated among the 100 most prevalent clones. Susac-specific clones were defined as absent from healthy and MS cohorts, 800 to 1,200 published viral clones and other ImmuneACCESS disease sequences. The public reads were run again by TCRdb, first through fastp at Q25 and then through MiXCR, and only productive beta chains were kept. CDR3 protein duplicates are merged, each entry listing the most common genes and DNA. For this entry, the V and J calls and clone size follow TCRdb and not the study's own pipeline. This sample gives 150,000 to 160,000 distinct CDR3 sequences in total; 95% to 96% of them show up just once. The top ten constitute 0.14% to 0.15% of the sample.

In regard to this clonotype: The target of this receptor is not known. Base qualities are missing; no much larger clone stands one base away.

Peripheral blood CD8+ and CD4+ T cells from healthy donors, Susac syndrome patients and multiple sclerosis patients were profiled using high-throughput TCR beta sequencing. The multiple sclerosis controls were treatment-naive patients whose relapsing-remitting disease, either stable or active, fulfilled the revised McDonald criteria. Bulk CD8+ and CD4+ T cells were purified by magnetic negative isolation, while CD8+ TEMRA cells were enriched using FACS. Blood was drawn into EDTA tubes, processed within 24 hours, and PBMCs were isolated by density gradient centrifugation. PBMCs intended for TCR sequencing were cryopreserved in liquid nitrogen and were subsequently thawed in a 37 degrees C water bath. A purity of at least 90% was achieved for sorted or isolated CD4+, CD8+ and CD8+ TEMRA cells. Including the terminal cysteine and phenylalanine, the CDR3 comprises 14 residues. Only the CDR3 DNA is retained, 42 bases long and in frame from the first base. Trimming removed 4 bases from V and 1 base from J, leaving 13 bases between the germline ends. Taken from the germline V gene, the CDR1 and CDR2 loops are SQVTM and ANQGSEA.

The sequence links TRBV29-1 to TRBJ2-5, with TRBD2 tentatively as D gene (5 bases match). The sequence was collected from a human donor with multiple sclerosis. Sequencing input: CD8+ T cells from PBMCs. The CDR3 protein is CSVASPRGQETQYF. The DNA is as follows: TGCAGCGTTGCTTCGCCCCGGGGCCAAGAGACCCAGTACTTC.